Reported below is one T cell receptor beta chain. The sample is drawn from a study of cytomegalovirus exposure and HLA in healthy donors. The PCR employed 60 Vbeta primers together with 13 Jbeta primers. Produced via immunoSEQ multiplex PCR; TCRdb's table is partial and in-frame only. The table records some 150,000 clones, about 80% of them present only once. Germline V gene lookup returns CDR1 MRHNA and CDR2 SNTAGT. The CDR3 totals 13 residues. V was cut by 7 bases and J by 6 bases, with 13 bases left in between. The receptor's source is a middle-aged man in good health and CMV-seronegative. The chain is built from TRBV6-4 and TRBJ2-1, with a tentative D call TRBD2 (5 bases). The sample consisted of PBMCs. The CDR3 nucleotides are TGTGCCAGCACTAAACTAGTTTCCAATGAGCAGTTCTTC. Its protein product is CASTKLVSNEQFF.